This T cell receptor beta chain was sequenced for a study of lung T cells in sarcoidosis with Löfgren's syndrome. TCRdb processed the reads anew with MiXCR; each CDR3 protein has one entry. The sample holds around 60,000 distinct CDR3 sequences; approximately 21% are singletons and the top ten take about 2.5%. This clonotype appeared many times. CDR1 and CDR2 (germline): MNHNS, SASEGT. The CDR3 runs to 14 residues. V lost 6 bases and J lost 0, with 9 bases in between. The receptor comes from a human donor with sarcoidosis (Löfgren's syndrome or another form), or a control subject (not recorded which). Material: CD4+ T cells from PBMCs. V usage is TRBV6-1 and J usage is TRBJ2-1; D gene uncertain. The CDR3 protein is CASRIQSSYNEQFF. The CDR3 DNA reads TGTGCCAGCAGGATACAGAGCTCCTACAATGAGCAGTTCTTC.